The 3 T cell receptor beta chains in this list originate from one sample, sequenced in a study of blood T cell repertoires in COVID-19. The assay was immunoSEQ multiplex PCR, and TCRdb's table has in-frame clones only and misses some. The sample holds about 100,000 clones; about 80% are singletons and the top ten take around 29%. The sequenced material came from peripheral blood. The receptors shown here come from a man between 65 and 85 years old with active or convalescent COVID-19.

The genes are TRBV29-1 and TRBJ2-3; 7 positions agree with TRBD2. Germline CDR1 SQVTM, CDR2 ANQGSEA. The CDR3 spans 13 residues. V dropped 8 bases and J dropped 5; count of bases not matched to a gene: 10. The CDR3 protein is CSTRRETIDTQYF. CDR3 coding DNA: TGCAGCACCCGGCGGGAGACCATAGATACGCAGTATTTT.

The rearrangement links TRBV21-1 to TRBJ2-7; TRBD2 is taken as the D call from the table, unchecked against the DNA. TRBV21-1 counts as a pseudogene. The CDR3 spans 13 residues. This CDR3 is CASSEDPAGEQYF. The DNA of the CDR3 is TGTGCCAGCAGCGAGGACCCGGCGGGCGAGCAGTACTTC.

The V gene is TRBV29-1, the J gene TRBJ1-1; D may be TRBD1 (5 bases). CDR3 length: 13 residues. Per the germline V gene, CDR1 is SQVTM and CDR2 is ANQGSEA. V was shortened by 5 bases and J by 6 bases, with 16 bases between the two germline ends. The CDR3 loop reads CSVSRAGGAEAFF. The CDR3 nucleotides read TGCAGCGTTTCTCGGGCCGGGGGGGCTGAAGCTTTCTTT.